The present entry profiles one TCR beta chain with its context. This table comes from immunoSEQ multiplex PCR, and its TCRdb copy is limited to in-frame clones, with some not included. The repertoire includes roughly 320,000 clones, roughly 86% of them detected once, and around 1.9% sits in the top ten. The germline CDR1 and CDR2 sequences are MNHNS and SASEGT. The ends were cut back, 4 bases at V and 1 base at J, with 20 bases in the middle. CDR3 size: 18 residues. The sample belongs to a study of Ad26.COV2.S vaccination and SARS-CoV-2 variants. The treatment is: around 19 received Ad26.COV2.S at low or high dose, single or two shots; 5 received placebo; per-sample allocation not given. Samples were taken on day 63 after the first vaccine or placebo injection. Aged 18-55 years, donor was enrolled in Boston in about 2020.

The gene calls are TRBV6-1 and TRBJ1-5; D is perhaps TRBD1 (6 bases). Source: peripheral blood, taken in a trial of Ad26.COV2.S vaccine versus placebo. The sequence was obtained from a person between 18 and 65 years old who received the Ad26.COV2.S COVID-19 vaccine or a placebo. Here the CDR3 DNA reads TGTGCCAGCAGTGGCGGAGGTTACAGGGCTGAGAGCAATCAGCCCCAGCATTTT. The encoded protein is CASSGGGYRAESNQPQHF.